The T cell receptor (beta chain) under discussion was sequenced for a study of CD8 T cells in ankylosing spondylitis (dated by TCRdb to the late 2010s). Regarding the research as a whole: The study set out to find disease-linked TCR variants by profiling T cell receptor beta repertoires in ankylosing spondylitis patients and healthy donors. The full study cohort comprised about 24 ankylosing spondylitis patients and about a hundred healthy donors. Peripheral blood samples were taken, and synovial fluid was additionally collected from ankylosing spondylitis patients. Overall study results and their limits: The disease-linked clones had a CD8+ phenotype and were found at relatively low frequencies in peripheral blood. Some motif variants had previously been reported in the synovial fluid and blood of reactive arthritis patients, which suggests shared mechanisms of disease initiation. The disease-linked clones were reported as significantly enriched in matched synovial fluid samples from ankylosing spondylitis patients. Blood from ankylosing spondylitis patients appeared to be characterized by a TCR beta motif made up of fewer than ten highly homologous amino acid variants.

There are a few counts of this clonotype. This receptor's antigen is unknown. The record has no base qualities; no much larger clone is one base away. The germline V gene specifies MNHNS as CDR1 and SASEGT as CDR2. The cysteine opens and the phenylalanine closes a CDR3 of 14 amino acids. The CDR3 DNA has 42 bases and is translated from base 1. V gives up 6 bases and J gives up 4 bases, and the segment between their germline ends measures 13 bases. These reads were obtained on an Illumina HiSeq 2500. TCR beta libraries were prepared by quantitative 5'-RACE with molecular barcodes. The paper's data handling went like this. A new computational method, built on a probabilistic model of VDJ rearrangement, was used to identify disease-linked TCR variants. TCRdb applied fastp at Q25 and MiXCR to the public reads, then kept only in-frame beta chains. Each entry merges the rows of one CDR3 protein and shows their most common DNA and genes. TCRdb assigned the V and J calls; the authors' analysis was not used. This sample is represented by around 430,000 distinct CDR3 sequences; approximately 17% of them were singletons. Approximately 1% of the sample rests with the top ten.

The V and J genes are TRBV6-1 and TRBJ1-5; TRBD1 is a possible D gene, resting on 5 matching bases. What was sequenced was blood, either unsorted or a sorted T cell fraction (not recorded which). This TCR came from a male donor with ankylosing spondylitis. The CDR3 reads CASSEGPLNQPQHF. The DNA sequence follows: TGTGCCAGCAGCGAGGGACCCCTAAATCAGCCCCAGCATTTT.